This TCR beta chain was documented in a study of T cells expressing NK-cell markers. With UMIs, 5'RACE template switching was used to make TCR beta cDNA. TCRdb re-called the 5' RACE reads; every CDR3 protein appears as one record, without DNA. The table lists about 390,000 distinct CDR3 sequences. This TCR derives from a woman aged 45-65 years in good health. Sequenced input: blood T cells: a sorted CD56 or NKG2C T cell subset, CD4+ or CD8+ T cells, or bulk PBMC T cells (not recorded which).

The CDR3 here is CASSADLADEQFF. V usage is TRBV2 and J usage is TRBJ2-1. Germline lookup yields CDR1 SNHLY and CDR2 FYNNEI. The CDR3 extends over 13 amino acids.